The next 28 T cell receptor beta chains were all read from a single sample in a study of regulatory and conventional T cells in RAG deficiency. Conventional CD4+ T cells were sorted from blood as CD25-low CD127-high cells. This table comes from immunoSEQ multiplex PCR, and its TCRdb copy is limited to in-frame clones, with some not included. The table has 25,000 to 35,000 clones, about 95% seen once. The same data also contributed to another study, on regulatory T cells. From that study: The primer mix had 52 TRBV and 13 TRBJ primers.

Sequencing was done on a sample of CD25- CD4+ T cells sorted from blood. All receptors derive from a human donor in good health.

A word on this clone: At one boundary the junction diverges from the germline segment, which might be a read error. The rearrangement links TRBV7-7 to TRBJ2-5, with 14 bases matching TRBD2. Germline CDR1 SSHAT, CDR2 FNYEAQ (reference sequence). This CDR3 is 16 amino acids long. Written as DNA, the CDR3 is TGTGCTAGCAGCTCTGGACTAGCGGGGGGCCAAGAGACCCAGTACTTC. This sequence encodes CASSSGLAGGQETQYF.

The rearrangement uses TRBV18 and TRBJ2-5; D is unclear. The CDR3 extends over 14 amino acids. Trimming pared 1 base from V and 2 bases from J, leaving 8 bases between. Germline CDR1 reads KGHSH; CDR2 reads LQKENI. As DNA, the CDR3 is TGTGCCAGCTCACCACAAGGCGGACAAGAGACCCAGTACTTC. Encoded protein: CASSPQGGQETQYF.

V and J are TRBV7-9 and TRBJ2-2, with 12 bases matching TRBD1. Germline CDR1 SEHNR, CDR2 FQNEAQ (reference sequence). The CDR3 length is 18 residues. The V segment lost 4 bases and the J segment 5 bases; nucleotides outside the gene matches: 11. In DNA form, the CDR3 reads TGTGCCAGCAGCTCCGGGACAGGGGGCTCGTCTTGGACCGGGGAGCTGTTTTTT. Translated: CASSSGTGGSSWTGELFF.

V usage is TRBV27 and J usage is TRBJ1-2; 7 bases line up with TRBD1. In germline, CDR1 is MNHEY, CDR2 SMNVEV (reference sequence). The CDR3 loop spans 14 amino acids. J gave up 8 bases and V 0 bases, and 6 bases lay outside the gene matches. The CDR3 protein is CASSLSQGGWGYTF. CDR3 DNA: TGTGCCAGCAGTTTATCTCAGGGGGGCTGGGGCTACACCTTC.

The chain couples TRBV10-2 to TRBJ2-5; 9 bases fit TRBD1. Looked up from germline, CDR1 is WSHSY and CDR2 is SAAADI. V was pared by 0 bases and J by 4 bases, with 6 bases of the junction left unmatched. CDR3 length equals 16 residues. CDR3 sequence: CASSESGQGGGETQYF. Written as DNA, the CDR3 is TGCGCCAGCAGTGAGTCGGGACAGGGTGGAGGAGAGACCCAGTACTTC.

Here the CDR3 reads CSVRGTGGPNTEAFF. CDR3 in DNA: TGCAGCGTTCGGGGGACAGGGGGCCCGAACACTGAAGCTTTCTTT. V usage is TRBV29-1 and J usage is TRBJ1-1, with 12 bases that match TRBD1. Germline trimming cut 5 bases from V and 1 base from J; bases unmatched to any gene: 5. The germline CDR1 and CDR2 sequences are SQVTM and ANQGSEA. The CDR3 has 15 amino acids. The whole variable domain, filled in from reference TRBV29-1 and TRBJ1-1, reads SAVISQKPSRDICQRGTSLTIQCQVDSQVTMMFWYRQQPGQSLTLIATANQGSEATYESGFVIDKFPISRPNLTFSTLTVSNMSPEDSSIYLCSVRGTGGPNTEAFFGQGTRLTVV.

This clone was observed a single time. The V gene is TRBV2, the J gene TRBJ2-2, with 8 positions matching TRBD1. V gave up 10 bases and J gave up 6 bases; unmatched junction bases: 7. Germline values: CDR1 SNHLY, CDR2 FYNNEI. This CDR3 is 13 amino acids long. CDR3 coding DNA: TGTGCCACTATAAAGGACAGGGCCGGGGAGCTGTTTTTT. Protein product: CATIKDRAGELFF.

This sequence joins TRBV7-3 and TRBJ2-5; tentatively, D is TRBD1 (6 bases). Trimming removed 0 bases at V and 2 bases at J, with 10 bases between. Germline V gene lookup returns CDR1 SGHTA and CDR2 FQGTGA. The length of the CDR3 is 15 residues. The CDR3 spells CASSLTGAIQETQYF. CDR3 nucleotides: TGTGCCAGCAGCTTAACGGGGGCAATTCAAGAGACCCAGTACTTC.

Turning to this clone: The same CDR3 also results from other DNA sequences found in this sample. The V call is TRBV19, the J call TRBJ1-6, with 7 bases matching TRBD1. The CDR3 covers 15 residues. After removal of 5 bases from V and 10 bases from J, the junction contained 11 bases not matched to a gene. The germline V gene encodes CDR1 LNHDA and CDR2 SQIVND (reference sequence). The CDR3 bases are TGTGCCAGTAGTGCTGAACAGGGGAGGCGGTCACCCCTCCACTTT. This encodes CASSAEQGRRSPLHF.

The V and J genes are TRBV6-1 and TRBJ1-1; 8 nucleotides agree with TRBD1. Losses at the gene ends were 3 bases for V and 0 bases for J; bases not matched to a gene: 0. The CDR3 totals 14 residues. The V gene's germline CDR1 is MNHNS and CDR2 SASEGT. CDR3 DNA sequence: TGTGCCAGCAGTGAGGACAGGGTGAACACTGAAGCTTTCTTT. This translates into CASSEDRVNTEAFF.

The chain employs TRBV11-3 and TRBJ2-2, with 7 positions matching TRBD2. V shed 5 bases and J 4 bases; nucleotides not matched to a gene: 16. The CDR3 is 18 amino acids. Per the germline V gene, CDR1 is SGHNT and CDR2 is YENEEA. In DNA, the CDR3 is TGTGCCAGCAGCCCCCCGCGGGGGTGGCCACACGCCACCGGGGAGCTGTTTTTT. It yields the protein CASSPPRGWPHATGELFF.

CDR3 DNA: TGTGCCAGCAGGAACCAGGGTTACGAGCAGTACTTC. Protein sequence: CASRNQGYEQYF. The genes are TRBV25-1 and TRBJ2-7, with D tentatively TRBD1 (5 bases). This CDR3 spans 12 amino acids. Germline CDR1 MGHDK, CDR2 SYGVNS. V lost 6 bases, J lost 4 bases, and 10 bases lay in between.

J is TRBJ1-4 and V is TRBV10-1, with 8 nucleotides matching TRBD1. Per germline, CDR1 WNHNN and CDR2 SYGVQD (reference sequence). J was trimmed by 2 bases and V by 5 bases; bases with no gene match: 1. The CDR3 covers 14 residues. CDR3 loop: CASSRQGTNEKLFF. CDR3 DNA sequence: TGCGCCAGCAGTCGACAGGGGACTAATGAAAAACTGTTTTTT.

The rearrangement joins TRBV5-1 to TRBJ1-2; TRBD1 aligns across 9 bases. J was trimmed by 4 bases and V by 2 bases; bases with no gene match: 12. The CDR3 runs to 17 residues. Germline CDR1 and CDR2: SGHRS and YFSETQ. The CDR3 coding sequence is TGCGCCAGCAGCTTCCAAGGGACAGGGAATGTGGGCTATGGCTACACCTTC. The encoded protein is CASSFQGTGNVGYGYTF.

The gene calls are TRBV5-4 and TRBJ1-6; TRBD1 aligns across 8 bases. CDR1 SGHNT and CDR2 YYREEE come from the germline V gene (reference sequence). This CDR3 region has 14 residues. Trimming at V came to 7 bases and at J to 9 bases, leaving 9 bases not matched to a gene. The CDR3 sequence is CASGQGTGSSPLHF. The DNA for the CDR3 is TGTGCCAGCGGACAGGGCACTGGGAGTTCACCCCTCCACTTT.

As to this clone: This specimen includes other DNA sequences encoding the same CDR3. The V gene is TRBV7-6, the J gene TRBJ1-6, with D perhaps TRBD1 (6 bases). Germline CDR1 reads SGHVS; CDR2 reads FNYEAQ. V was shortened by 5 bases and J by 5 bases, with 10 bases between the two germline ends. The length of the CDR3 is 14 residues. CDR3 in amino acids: CASSLRQDNSPLHF. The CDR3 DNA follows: TGTGCCAGCAGCCTGCGACAGGATAATTCACCCCTCCACTTT.

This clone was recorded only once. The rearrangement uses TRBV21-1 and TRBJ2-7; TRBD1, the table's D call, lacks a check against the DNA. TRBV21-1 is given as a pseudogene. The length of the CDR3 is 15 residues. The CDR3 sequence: CASSKGTVDSYEQYF. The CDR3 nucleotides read TGTGCCAGCAGCAAAGGGACAGTTGACTCCTACGAGCAGTACTTC.

For the CDR3, the DNA is TGTGCCAGCAGCTATCGGGACAGGGGGCGGGCTGGGGAAAAACTGTTTTTT. This gives the protein CASSYRDRGRAGEKLFF. The chain links TRBV7-6 to TRBJ1-4, with 12 bases matching TRBD1. The germline CDR1 and CDR2 sequences are SGHVS and FNYEAQ. Trimming took 4 bases from V and 8 from J; bases not matched to a gene: 11. This CDR3 comprises 17 residues.

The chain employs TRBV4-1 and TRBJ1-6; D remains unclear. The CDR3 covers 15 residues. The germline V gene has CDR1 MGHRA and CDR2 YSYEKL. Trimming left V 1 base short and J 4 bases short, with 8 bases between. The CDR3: CASSQGTAYNSPLHF. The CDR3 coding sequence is TGCGCCAGCAGCCAAGGAACAGCATATAATTCACCCCTCCACTTT.

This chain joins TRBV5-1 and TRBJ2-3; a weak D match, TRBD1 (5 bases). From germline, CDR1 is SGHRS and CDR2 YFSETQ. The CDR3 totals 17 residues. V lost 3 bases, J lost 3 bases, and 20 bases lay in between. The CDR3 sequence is CASSSEPRVIRTDTQYF. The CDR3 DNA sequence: TGCGCCAGCAGCTCGGAACCCAGGGTTATAAGGACAGATACGCAGTATTTT.

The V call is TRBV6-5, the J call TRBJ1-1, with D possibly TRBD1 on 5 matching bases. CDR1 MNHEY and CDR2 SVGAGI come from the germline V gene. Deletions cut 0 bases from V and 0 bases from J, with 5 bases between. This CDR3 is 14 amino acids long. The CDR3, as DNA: TGTGCCAGCAGTTACTCGACAGTGAACACTGAAGCTTTCTTT. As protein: CASSYSTVNTEAFF.

The CDR3, as DNA: TGTGCCAGCAGCATTGACATTTCAGGTAATGAAAAACTGTTTTTT. This encodes CASSIDISGNEKLFF. This chain uses TRBV7-9 with TRBJ1-4; no firm D call. Between the trimmed V and J ends, which lost 5 bases and 4 bases, there was a span of 14 bases. The germline CDR1 and CDR2 sequences are SEHNR and FQNEAQ (reference sequence). The CDR3 length is 15 residues.

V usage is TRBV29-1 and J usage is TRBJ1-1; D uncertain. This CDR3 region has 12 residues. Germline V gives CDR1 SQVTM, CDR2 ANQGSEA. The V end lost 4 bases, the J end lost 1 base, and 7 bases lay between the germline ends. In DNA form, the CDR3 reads TGCAGCGTTGTTCGCGCGAACACTGAAGCTTTCTTT. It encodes CSVVRANTEAFF.

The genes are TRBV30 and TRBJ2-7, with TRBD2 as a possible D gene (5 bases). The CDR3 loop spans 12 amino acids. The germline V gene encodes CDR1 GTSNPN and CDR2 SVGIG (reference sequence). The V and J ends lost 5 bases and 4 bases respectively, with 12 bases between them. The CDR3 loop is CAWGEVAYEQYF. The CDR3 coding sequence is TGTGCCTGGGGGGAAGTAGCGTACGAGCAGTACTTC.

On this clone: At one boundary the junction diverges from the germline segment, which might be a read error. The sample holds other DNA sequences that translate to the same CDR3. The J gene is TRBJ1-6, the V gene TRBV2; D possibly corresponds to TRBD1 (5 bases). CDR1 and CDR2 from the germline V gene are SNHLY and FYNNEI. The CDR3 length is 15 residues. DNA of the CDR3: TGTGCCAGCAGGAATCAGGGCTCCTATAATTCCCCCCTCCACTTT. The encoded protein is CASRNQGSYNSPLHF.

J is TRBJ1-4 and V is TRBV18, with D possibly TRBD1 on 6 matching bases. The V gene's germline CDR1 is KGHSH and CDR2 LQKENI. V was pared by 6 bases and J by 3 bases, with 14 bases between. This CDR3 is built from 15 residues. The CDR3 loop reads CASSAGTGPNEKLFF. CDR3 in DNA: TGTGCCAGCTCTGCCGGTACAGGGCCTAATGAAAAACTGTTTTTT.

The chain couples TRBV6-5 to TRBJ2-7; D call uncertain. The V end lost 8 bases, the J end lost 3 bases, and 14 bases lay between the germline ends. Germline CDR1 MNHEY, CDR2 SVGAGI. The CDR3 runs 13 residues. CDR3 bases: TGTGCCAGCTACTCAAGCCTAAACTACGAGCAGTACTTC. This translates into CASYSSLNYEQYF.

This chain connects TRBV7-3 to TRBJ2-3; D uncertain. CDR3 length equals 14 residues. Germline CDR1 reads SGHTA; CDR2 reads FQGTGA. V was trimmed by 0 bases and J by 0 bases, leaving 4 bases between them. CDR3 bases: TGTGCCAGCAGCTTAACGGCTAGCACAGATACGCAGTATTTT. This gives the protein CASSLTASTDTQYF. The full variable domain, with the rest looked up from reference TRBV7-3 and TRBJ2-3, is GAGVSQTPSNKVTEKGKYVELRCDPISGHTALYWYRQSLGQGPEFLIYFQGTGAADDSGLPNDRFFAVRPEGSVSTLKIQRTERGDSAVYLCASSLTASTDTQYFGPGTRLTVL.